The 2 T cell receptor beta chains below were found in one sample sequenced in a study of blood T cell repertoires in COVID-19. The table came from immunoSEQ multiplex PCR; TCRdb's copy has only in-frame clones and leaves some out. The sample has about 180,000 clones, about 91% seen once; the top ten hold around 1.6%. Sequencing was performed on peripheral blood. All receptors come from a woman aged 45-65 years with acute or convalescent COVID-19.

A single count supports this clone. V gene TRBV5-6 combines with J gene TRBJ2-5, with 7 nucleotides matching TRBD1. This CDR3 has 13 residues. Germline-derived CDR1 and CDR2 are SGHDT and YYEEEE. The V segment lost 4 bases and the J segment 5 bases; nucleotides outside the gene matches: 5. CDR3 sequence (DNA): TGTGCCAGCAGCCGGACAGGTGGGGAGACCCAGTACTTC. This encodes CASSRTGGETQYF.

The chain employs TRBV9 and TRBJ1-2; D perhaps matches TRBD1 (5 bases). The CDR3 has 15 amino acids. Deletions cut 0 bases from V and 2 bases from J, with 11 bases between. The germline gives CDR1 SGDLS, CDR2 YYNGEE. The CDR3, as DNA: TGTGCCAGCAGCGTAGGCAGGGCCCAGAACTATGGCTACACCTTC. Protein product: CASSVGRAQNYGYTF. Full variable domain (missing parts from reference TRBV9 and TRBJ1-2): DSGVTQTPKHLITATGQRVTLRCSPRSGDLSVYWYQQSLDQGLQFLIQYYNGEERAKGNILERFSAQQFPDLHSELNLSSLELGDSALYFCASSVGRAQNYGYTFGSGTRLTVV.